The 3 T cell receptor beta chains given below trace back to one sample, sequenced in a study of blood T cell repertoires in COVID-19. Profiling relied on immunoSEQ multiplex PCR, and the TCRdb table lists in-frame clones only, not all of them. This sample yields roughly 57,000 clones, of which about 90% are seen a single time; around 20% belongs to the top ten. Material: peripheral blood. Receptor source: a human donor in a cohort sampled during active COVID-19.

This sequence joins TRBV29-1 and TRBJ1-2; 7 bases are shared with TRBD1. Germline lookup yields CDR1 SQVTM and CDR2 ANQGSEA. This CDR3 comprises 11 residues. The J segment lost 8 bases and the V segment lost 7 bases, leaving 7 bases of the junction unmatched. The CDR3 bases are TGCAGCGCCGACAGGGTTGGGGGCTACACCTTC. Amino acid sequence: CSADRVGGYTF.

The chain joins TRBV18 to TRBJ2-5; possible D gene TRBD1, 6 bases. Germline lookup yields CDR1 KGHSH and CDR2 LQKENI. The CDR3 extends over 14 amino acids. V lost 3 bases and J lost 3, with 11 bases in between. The DNA of the CDR3 is TGTGCCAGCTCACCTTACGACAGGAAAGAGACCCAGTACTTC. It translates to CASSPYDRKETQYF.

V is TRBV7-7 and J is TRBJ2-1, with 7 bases matching TRBD1. Germline V gene lookup returns CDR1 SSHAT and CDR2 FNYEAQ (reference sequence). Trimming at V came to 0 bases and at J to 3 bases, leaving 11 bases not matched to a gene. The CDR3 length is 18 residues. CDR3: CASSLAAPETGIYNEQFF. CDR3 nucleotide sequence: TGTGCCAGCAGCTTAGCGGCCCCCGAGACAGGGATCTACAATGAGCAGTTCTTC.